Listed below are T cell receptor beta chains from one sample, sequenced in a study of blood T cells in healthy people across ages. Each CDR3 protein is one row after TCRdb ran MiXCR on the 5' RACE reads. The table shows 850,000 to 950,000 distinct CDR3 sequences, with under 35% occurring only once. The sequencing input was blood. The receptors stem from a woman older than 75 in good health. The CDR3 runs from the conserved cysteine through the conserved F or W. The D gene is left open where the match is weak. Clone size appears in some rows only: once, few, many, or a class for an expanded clone.

NA	TRBV14	TRBJ2-1	many	CASSQSAGSYNEQFF	TGTGCCAGCAGCCAAAGTGCAGGCTCCTACAATGAGCAGTTCTTC
TRBD2	TRBV6-2/TRBV6-3	TRBJ2-1	many	CASSYRGGVYNEQFF	TGTGCCAGCAGTTATCGGGGGGGGGTCTACAATGAGCAGTTCTTC
NA	TRBV29-1	TRBJ2-5	NA	CSVAPNSGPRETQYF	TGCAGCGTTGCGCCCAATAGCGGCCCCAGGGAGACCCAGTACTTC
NA	TRBV6-2/TRBV6-3	TRBJ1-1	NA	CASSYWYTEAFF	TGTGCCAGCAGTTACTGGTACACTGAAGCTTTCTTT
NA	TRBV4-2	TRBJ1-2	NA	CASSQDRKVGYGYTF	TGTGCCAGCAGCCAAGACAGGAAGGTGGGCTATGGCTACACCTTC
TRBD1	TRBV10-2	TRBJ2-5	NA	CAARDSIPETQYF	TGCGCCGCCCGGGACAGTATCCCAGAGACCCAGTACTTC
TRBD1	TRBV6-4	TRBJ2-1	few	CASSDGRTGNNEQFF	TGTGCCAGCAGTGACGGAAGGACAGGGAACAATGAGCAGTTCTTC
TRBD1	TRBV19	TRBJ2-3	few	CASSKSRDRGDTQYF	TGTGCCAGTAGTAAGTCCCGGGACAGGGGAGATACGCAGTATTTT
TRBD2	TRBV20-1	TRBJ2-7	many	CSARGEAGGQNEQYF	TGCAGTGCTAGAGGGGAAGCGGGGGGGCAGAACGAGCAGTACTTC
NA	TRBV2	TRBJ1-4	NA	CASSITSQAGEKLFF	TGTGCCAGCAGTATTACGTCCCAGGCAGGGGAAAAACTGTTTTTT
TRBD1	TRBV5-1	TRBJ2-7	many	CASSLEGGLSYEQYF	TGCGCCAGCAGCTTGGAAGGGGGCTTGTCCTACGAGCAGTACTTC
NA	TRBV28	TRBJ2-7	many	CASSFGQLYEQYF	TGTGCCAGCAGTTTTGGACAGCTCTACGAGCAGTACTTC
NA	TRBV6-2/TRBV6-3	TRBJ1-4	many	CASRPGHLATNEKLFF	TGTGCCAGCAGACCGGGACACCTTGCAACTAATGAAAAACTGTTTTTT
TRBD2	TRBV20-1	TRBJ2-3	few	CSANIAGGPGGQYF	TGCAGTGCTAATATAGCGGGGGGACCGGGGGGGCAGTATTTT
TRBD2	TRBV7-2	TRBJ2-3	NA	CASRGGLGGGARSTDTQYF	TGTGCCAGCAGGGGGGGTCTGGGCGGGGGGGCCCGAAGCACAGATACGCAGTATTTT
NA	TRBV7-2	TRBJ2-3	many	CASSLLGHQGDTQYF	TGTGCCAGCAGCCTGCTGGGACACCAGGGTGATACGCAGTATTTT
TRBD2	TRBV7-9	TRBJ2-7	many	CASTKLAGLLSYEQYF	TGTGCCAGCACCAAACTAGCGGGGTTACTCTCCTACGAGCAGTACTTC
NA	TRBV14	TRBJ1-2	few	CASSQGEWGENGYTF	TGTGCCAGCAGCCAGGGGGAATGGGGGGAGAATGGCTACACCTTC
TRBD1	TRBV28	TRBJ2-5	many	CASSPQQGSVETQYF	TGTGCCAGCAGCCCCCAACAGGGGTCGGTAGAGACCCAGTACTTC
NA	TRBV20-1	TRBJ2-3	few	CSASNRGGALDTQYF	TGCAGTGCTAGTAATAGGGGGGGCGCTTTGGATACGCAGTATTTT
NA	TRBV6-2/TRBV6-3	TRBJ2-3	many	CASRPASSRTDTQYF	TGTGCCAGCAGGCCAGCTAGCAGCCGCACAGATACGCAGTATTTT
NA	TRBV7-2	TRBJ2-5	many	CASSRGGTGRETQYF	TGTGCCAGCAGCCGGGGGGGGACAGGGAGAGAGACCCAGTACTTC
NA	TRBV20-1	TRBJ1-5	NA	CSARASLQGRPQHF	TGCAGTGCTAGGGCGAGTCTCCAGGGTCGGCCCCAGCATTTT
TRBD2	TRBV5-1	TRBJ2-1	many	CASSYEVAGVNEQFF	TGCGCCAGCAGCTACGAGGTAGCGGGGGTAAATGAGCAGTTCTTC
NA	TRBV21-1	TRBJ2-7	many	CASIPGQGAYEQYF	TGTGCCAGCATACCGGGACAGGGGGCCTACGAGCAGTACTTC
TRBD1	TRBV7-9	TRBJ1-5	many	CASSFSGGGNQPQHF	TGTGCCAGCAGCTTTTCAGGGGGTGGCAATCAGCCCCAGCATTTT
NA	TRBV6-1	TRBJ1-5	NA	CASSETDGNQPQHF	TGTGCCAGCAGTGAAACGGATGGCAATCAGCCCCAGCATTTT
NA	TRBV14	TRBJ2-3	many	CASSRIGQNTDTQYF	TGTGCCAGCAGCCGCATCGGACAGAACACAGATACGCAGTATTTT
NA	TRBV7-9	TRBJ2-7	few	CASSLLSGTYEQYF	TGTGCCAGCAGCTTATTGTCCGGGACTTACGAGCAGTACTTC